A selection of T cell receptor beta chains follows, all from one sample in a study of cytomegalovirus exposure and HLA in healthy donors. The repertoire was sequenced with immunoSEQ multiplex PCR; TCRdb's copy has only in-frame clones and lacks some. Among 100,000 to 150,000 clones listed, roughly 89% were seen once. The material sequenced was PBMCs. Receptors were obtained from a woman between 18 and 29 years old in good health and CMV-seronegative. CDR3s include the opening cysteine and the closing phenylalanine or tryptophan. D genes are given only for firm matches. Expanded clones are given a class, and other clones once, few, many or no size at all.

V gene: TRBV29-1; clone size: .; D gene: TRBD1; J gene: TRBJ2-5; CDR3 protein: CSVLTTGTEETQYF; CDR3 DNA: TGCAGCGTTCTAACGACAGGGACCGAAGAGACCCAGTACTTC
V gene: TRBV25-1; clone size: .; D gene: .; J gene: TRBJ1-4; CDR3 protein: CASSEVAGSGEKLFF; CDR3 DNA: TGTGCCAGCAGTGAAGTGGCAGGGTCGGGTGAAAAACTGTTTTTT
V gene: TRBV6-5; clone size: once; D gene: .; J gene: TRBJ1-2; CDR3 protein: CASSYSSGSEGYTF; CDR3 DNA: TGTGCCAGCAGTTACTCTTCTGGGAGCGAGGGCTACACCTTC
V gene: TRBV5-4; clone size: .; D gene: TRBD1; J gene: TRBJ1-1; CDR3 protein: CASSIIRDRGRRGTEAFF; CDR3 DNA: TGTGCCAGCAGCATTATCCGGGACAGGGGGCGCCGGGGCACTGAAGCTTTCTTT
V gene: TRBV27; clone size: .; D gene: .; J gene: TRBJ2-7; CDR3 protein: CASSFLGGEGGQYF; CDR3 DNA: TGTGCCAGCAGTTTTTTAGGGGGAGAAGGGGGGCAGTACTTC
V gene: TRBV6-6; clone size: once; D gene: TRBD2; J gene: TRBJ2-5; CDR3 protein: CASSYWTSGVEETQYF; CDR3 DNA: TGTGCCAGCAGTTACTGGACTAGCGGGGTGGAGGAGACCCAGTACTTC
V gene: TRBV11-1; clone size: .; D gene: .; J gene: TRBJ2-3; CDR3 protein: CASSLAERYSTDTQYF; CDR3 DNA: TGTGCCAGCAGCTTAGCAGAGAGATATAGCACAGATACGCAGTATTTT
V gene: TRBV7-8; clone size: .; D gene: TRBD1; J gene: TRBJ1-5; CDR3 protein: CASSWGTAGQPQHF; CDR3 DNA: TGTGCCAGCAGCTGGGGGACAGCCGGACAGCCCCAGCATTTT
V gene: TRBV13; clone size: few; D gene: .; J gene: TRBJ1-6; CDR3 protein: CASSFVGQRNSPLHF; CDR3 DNA: TGTGCCAGCAGCTTTGTCGGACAACGTAATTCACCCCTCCACTTT
V gene: TRBV19; clone size: .; D gene: .; J gene: TRBJ1-5; CDR3 protein: CASSAQDRTYQPQHF; CDR3 DNA: TGTGCCAGTAGCGCCCAAGACAGGACCTATCAGCCCCAGCATTTT
V gene: TRBV10-3; clone size: .; D gene: TRBD1; J gene: TRBJ1-2; CDR3 protein: CAINVLGQGEYGYTF; CDR3 DNA: TGTGCCATCAACGTTCTTGGACAGGGGGAATATGGCTACACCTTC
V gene: TRBV5-1; clone size: .; D gene: .; J gene: TRBJ1-5; CDR3 protein: CASSLEGIPNQPQHF; CDR3 DNA: TGCGCCAGCAGCTTGGAGGGGATCCCCAATCAGCCCCAGCATTTT
V gene: TRBV4-2; clone size: once; D gene: .; J gene: TRBJ1-2; CDR3 protein: CASSPVFGGDGYTF; CDR3 DNA: TGTGCCAGCAGCCCAGTTTTTGGAGGGGATGGCTACACCTTC
V gene: TRBV6-6; clone size: .; D gene: .; J gene: TRBJ1-1; CDR3 protein: CASSPAGEGTEAFF; CDR3 DNA: TGTGCCAGCAGTCCTGCAGGGGAGGGGACTGAAGCTTTCTTT
V gene: TRBV29-1; clone size: .; D gene: .; J gene: TRBJ1-2; CDR3 protein: CSVTRLGWNYGYTF; CDR3 DNA: TGCAGCGTGACGCGACTAGGATGGAACTATGGCTACACCTTC
V gene: TRBV5-1; clone size: .; D gene: .; J gene: TRBJ2-7; CDR3 protein: CASSPAAGQTYEQYF; CDR3 DNA: TGCGCCAGCAGCCCCGCCGCGGGACAGACCTACGAGCAGTACTTC
V gene: TRBV18; clone size: .; D gene: TRBD1; J gene: TRBJ1-1; CDR3 protein: CASTRQGQEYTEAFF; CDR3 DNA: TGTGCCAGCACAAGACAGGGCCAGGAGTACACTGAAGCTTTCTTT
V gene: TRBV7-3; clone size: once; D gene: .; J gene: TRBJ2-2; CDR3 protein: CASSLTYPGELFF; CDR3 DNA: TGTGCCAGCAGCTTAACGTATCCCGGGGAGCTGTTTTTT
V gene: TRBV18; clone size: .; D gene: .; J gene: TRBJ2-2; CDR3 protein: CASSPQGSVTGELFF; CDR3 DNA: TGTGCCAGCTCACCACAGGGGTCGGTCACCGGGGAGCTGTTTTTT
V gene: TRBV2; clone size: .; D gene: TRBD2; J gene: TRBJ2-5; CDR3 protein: CASSIPAGGPVGAQYF; CDR3 DNA: TGTGCCAGCAGTATCCCTGCGGGGGGCCCGGTAGGGGCCCAGTACTTC
V gene: TRBV9; clone size: .; D gene: .; J gene: TRBJ1-5; CDR3 protein: CASSVGEGTGQPQHF; CDR3 DNA: TGTGCCAGCAGCGTAGGAGAGGGAACGGGTCAGCCCCAGCATTTT
V gene: TRBV4-1; clone size: .; D gene: .; J gene: TRBJ2-3; CDR3 protein: CASSHAGLRYF; CDR3 DNA: TGCGCCAGCAGCCATGCGGGACTTCGGTATTTT
V gene: TRBV13; clone size: .; D gene: .; J gene: TRBJ2-5; CDR3 protein: CASSFRETQYF; CDR3 DNA: TGTGCCAGCAGCTTTAGAGAGACCCAGTACTTC
V gene: TRBV19; clone size: .; D gene: TRBD1; J gene: TRBJ1-3; CDR3 protein: CATRTGVVGNTIYF; CDR3 DNA: TGTGCCACTCGAACAGGGGTTGTTGGAAACACCATATATTTT
V gene: TRBV5-1; clone size: .; D gene: .; J gene: TRBJ1-4; CDR3 protein: CASSLGTAINEKLFF; CDR3 DNA: TGCGCCAGCAGCTTGGGGACAGCAATAAATGAAAAACTGTTTTTT
V gene: TRBV6-5; clone size: .; D gene: TRBD1; J gene: TRBJ1-4; CDR3 protein: CASSYDRGFGKLFF; CDR3 DNA: TGTGCCAGCAGTTATGACAGGGGGTTTGGAAAACTGTTTTTT
V gene: TRBV5-6; clone size: few; D gene: .; J gene: TRBJ1-6; CDR3 protein: CASSLGHRVPYNSPLHF; CDR3 DNA: TGTGCCAGCAGCTTGGGACACAGGGTCCCCTATAATTCACCCCTCCACTTT
V gene: TRBV11-2; clone size: .; D gene: .; J gene: TRBJ1-4; CDR3 protein: CASSTPRGGEYEKLFF; CDR3 DNA: TGTGCCAGCAGCACACCACGGGGGGGAGAATATGAAAAACTGTTTTTT
V gene: TRBV7-9; clone size: .; D gene: .; J gene: TRBJ1-5; CDR3 protein: CASSPEGRGRNQPQHF; CDR3 DNA: TGTGCCAGCAGCCCCGAGGGGCGAGGGAGGAATCAGCCCCAGCATTTT
V gene: TRBV4-1; clone size: .; D gene: TRBD2; J gene: TRBJ2-5; CDR3 protein: CASSFINGLEETQYF; CDR3 DNA: TGCGCCAGCAGCTTCATAAACGGACTAGAAGAGACCCAGTACTTC
V gene: TRBV27; clone size: .; D gene: TRBD1; J gene: TRBJ1-1; CDR3 protein: CASSGRDSIMNTEAFF; CDR3 DNA: TGTGCCAGCAGTGGCCGGGACAGCATTATGAACACTGAAGCTTTCTTT
V gene: TRBV14; clone size: .; D gene: .; J gene: TRBJ1-1; CDR3 protein: CASSHGSNTEAFF; CDR3 DNA: TGTGCCAGCAGCCACGGTTCGAACACTGAAGCTTTCTTT
V gene: TRBV23-1; clone size: .; D gene: TRBD1; J gene: TRBJ1-2; CDR3 protein: CASRDRGYQADNKGYTF; CDR3 DNA: TGCGCCAGCAGGGACAGGGGGTACCAGGCGGACAATAAAGGCTACACCTTC
V gene: TRBV6-5; clone size: .; D gene: .; J gene: TRBJ2-5; CDR3 protein: CASSLAEQETQYF; CDR3 DNA: TGTGCCAGCAGCTTAGCGGAACAAGAGACCCAGTACTTC
V gene: TRBV5-1; clone size: .; D gene: TRBD2; J gene: TRBJ2-3; CDR3 protein: CASSLAASGGYTDTQYF; CDR3 DNA: TGCGCCAGCAGCTTGGCCGCTAGCGGGGGTTACACAGATACGCAGTATTTT
V gene: TRBV12-5; clone size: .; D gene: .; J gene: TRBJ1-1; CDR3 protein: CASGLGGGTEAFF; CDR3 DNA: TGTGCTAGTGGTTTGGGAGGGGGTACTGAAGCTTTCTTT
V gene: TRBV6-6; clone size: once; D gene: TRBD1; J gene: TRBJ1-2; CDR3 protein: CASSWDRFYGYTF; CDR3 DNA: TGTGCCAGCAGCTGGGACAGGTTCTATGGCTACACCTTC
V gene: TRBV7-8; clone size: .; D gene: TRBD1; J gene: TRBJ2-5; CDR3 protein: CASNNRGVQETQYF; CDR3 DNA: TGTGCCAGCAACAACAGGGGGGTCCAAGAGACCCAGTACTTC
V gene: TRBV6-5; clone size: .; D gene: .; J gene: TRBJ2-5; CDR3 protein: CASRRGGAETQYF; CDR3 DNA: TGTGCCAGCAGAAGGGGGGGGGCAGAGACCCAGTACTTC
V gene: TRBV6-1; clone size: .; D gene: .; J gene: TRBJ1-4; CDR3 protein: CASSVLSFEEKLFF; CDR3 DNA: TGTGCCAGCAGTGTTTTATCTTTTGAGGAGAAACTGTTTTTT
V gene: TRBV5-1; clone size: .; D gene: .; J gene: TRBJ2-5; CDR3 protein: CASSLQGETQYF; CDR3 DNA: TGCGCCAGCAGCCTCCAGGGAGAGACCCAGTACTTC
V gene: TRBV7-6; clone size: once; D gene: TRBD1; J gene: TRBJ2-2; CDR3 protein: CASSLWGTVNTGELFF; CDR3 DNA: TGTGCCAGCAGCTTATGGGGGACAGTGAACACCGGGGAGCTGTTTTTT
V gene: TRBV7-8; clone size: .; D gene: .; J gene: TRBJ2-7; CDR3 protein: CASSLFTGYEQYF; CDR3 DNA: TGTGCCAGCAGCTTATTCACAGGTTACGAGCAGTACTTC
V gene: TRBV11-2; clone size: .; D gene: TRBD1; J gene: TRBJ1-2; CDR3 protein: CASHETGDYGYTF; CDR3 DNA: TGTGCCAGCCATGAGACAGGGGACTATGGCTACACCTTC
V gene: TRBV18; clone size: .; D gene: TRBD1; J gene: TRBJ1-2; CDR3 protein: CASSQGQGARGYTF; CDR3 DNA: TGTGCCAGCTCACAGGGACAGGGGGCGCGTGGCTACACCTTC
V gene: TRBV6-5; clone size: .; D gene: TRBD1; J gene: TRBJ2-5; CDR3 protein: CASSSDRGETQYF; CDR3 DNA: TGTGCCAGCAGCTCGGACAGGGGCGAGACCCAGTACTTC
V gene: TRBV7-2; clone size: .; D gene: .; J gene: TRBJ2-5; CDR3 protein: CATSRVQTQYF; CDR3 DNA: TGTGCCACTTCGCGAGTCCAGACCCAGTACTTC
V gene: TRBV5-1; clone size: once; D gene: .; J gene: TRBJ2-3; CDR3 protein: CASSFGSTDTQYF; CDR3 DNA: TGCGCCAGCAGCTTCGGGAGCACAGATACGCAGTATTTT
V gene: TRBV6-4; clone size: once; D gene: TRBD2; J gene: TRBJ2-1; CDR3 protein: CASSESRGGTEQFF; CDR3 DNA: TGTGCCAGCAGTGAATCGCGGGGGGGCACCGAGCAGTTCTTC
V gene: TRBV6-5; clone size: .; D gene: TRBD1; J gene: TRBJ1-1; CDR3 protein: CASSYTGVMNTEAFF; CDR3 DNA: TGTGCCAGCAGTTATACAGGGGTAATGAACACTGAAGCTTTCTTT
V gene: TRBV7-2; clone size: .; D gene: .; J gene: TRBJ1-1; CDR3 protein: CASRTPDRWDMSTEAFF; CDR3 DNA: TGTGCCAGCAGAACACCCGACCGTTGGGACATGAGCACTGAAGCTTTCTTT
V gene: TRBV5-6; clone size: .; D gene: .; J gene: TRBJ1-2; CDR3 protein: CASSLGQVSNYGYTF; CDR3 DNA: TGTGCCAGCAGCTTGGGACAGGTTTCTAACTATGGCTACACCTTC
V gene: TRBV4-1; clone size: .; D gene: .; J gene: TRBJ2-2; CDR3 protein: CASSQEWHTGELFF; CDR3 DNA: TGCGCCAGCAGCCAAGAATGGCACACCGGGGAGCTGTTTTTT